Below are 22 T cell receptor beta chains sequenced from a single sample in a study of CD8 T cells in Susac syndrome. Random hexamers served to reverse transcribe roughly 0.5 to 1 ug RNA. Via MiXCR, TCRdb re-called the immunoSEQ multiplex PCR reads, giving one row per CDR3 protein. The sample lists a few hundred thousand distinct CDR3 sequences, approximately 90% occurring once. Sequencing was carried out using CD8+ T cells from PBMCs. These receptors all stem from a human donor with multiple sclerosis.

This rearrangement joins TRBV29-1 to TRBJ1-1, with a tentative D call TRBD1 (5 bases). This CDR3 region has 11 residues. Trimming shortened V by 7 bases and J by 11 bases, and 17 bases separated the two germline ends. CDR1 SQVTM and CDR2 ANQGSEA come from the germline V gene. CDR3 sequence (DNA): TGCAGCGGCCTGGGGGACGAGGGCGCTTTCTTT. Its protein product is CSGLGDEGAFF.

This clonotype was observed a single time. The chain joins TRBV30 to TRBJ2-7, with D possibly matching TRBD2 (6 bases). CDR3 size: 13 residues. V lost 3 bases and J lost 6, with 15 bases in between. Germline assignment: CDR1 GTSNPN and CDR2 SVGIG (reference sequence). CDR3 region: CAWSVVAGSEQYF. The CDR3, as DNA: TGTGCCTGGAGCGTGGTGGCGGGGTCCGAGCAGTACTTC. The variable domain in full, with the rest retrieved from reference TRBV30 and TRBJ2-7, is SQTIHQWPATLVQPVGSPLSLECTVEGTSNPNLYWYRQAAGRGLQLLFYSVGIGQISSEVPQNLSASRPQDRQFILSSKKLLLSDSGFYLCAWSVVAGSEQYFGPGTRLTVT.

This rearrangement joins TRBV11-2 to TRBJ2-7; TRBD2 matches 10 bases. This CDR3 spans 16 amino acids. Trimming at V came to 5 bases and at J to 2 bases, leaving 9 bases not matched to a gene. Per the germline V gene, CDR1 is SGHAT and CDR2 is FQNNGV. The CDR3 is CASSTSGGASTYEQYF. The CDR3 DNA is TGTGCCAGCAGCACGAGCGGGGGGGCGAGTACCTACGAGCAGTACTTC.

This clonotype was seen once. CDR3 nucleotides: TGTGCTAGTGGTTTGTCCGGGACAAGGGCCGGGGAGCTGTTTTTT. Translating it yields CASGLSGTRAGELFF. This chain joins TRBV12-5 and TRBJ2-2; a possible D gene is TRBD1 (6 bases). The CDR3 contains 15 residues. Per germline, CDR1 LGHNT and CDR2 FRNRAP. V was pared by 2 bases and J by 6 bases, with 13 bases between.

This clonotype was counted a single time. The CDR3 sequence: CASSFDSTGEAFF. In DNA, the CDR3 is TGTGCCAGCAGTTTCGACAGCACCGGAGAAGCTTTCTTT. The rearrangement joins TRBV5-4 to TRBJ1-1; a weak D match, TRBD1 (5 bases). Germline V CDR1 and CDR2: SGHNT, YYREEE (reference sequence). The length of the CDR3 is 13 residues. V shed 5 bases and J shed 8 bases, with 16 bases lying between them.

CDR3 loop: CASSFGTSLEKLFF. CDR3 DNA sequence: TGTGCCAGCAGCTTCGGGACAAGTCTTGAAAAACTGTTTTTT. The chain has TRBV5-6 and TRBJ1-4, with D possibly matching TRBD1 (6 bases). The ends were cut back, 2 bases at V and 7 bases at J, with 12 bases in the middle. In germline, CDR1 is SGHDT, CDR2 YYEEEE. The CDR3 contains 14 residues.

The chain uses TRBV29-1 and TRBJ2-1; D may be TRBD1 or TRBD2 (6 bases each). In germline, CDR1 is SQVTM, CDR2 ANQGSEA. This CDR3 region has 13 residues. With 7 bases removed from V and 7 bases from J, the gap between germline ends came to 17 bases. Written as DNA, the CDR3 is TGCAGCGCCGGGGGCCCTAGTGGGAATGAGCAGTTCTTC. Its protein is CSAGGPSGNEQFF.

The chain is built from TRBV5-4 and TRBJ1-2; D gene ambiguous. Deletions cut 4 bases from V and 8 bases from J, with 21 bases between. Germline V lookup: CDR1 SGHNT, CDR2 YYREEE (reference sequence). There are 15 residues in the CDR3. CDR3 nucleotide sequence: TGTGCCAGCAGCCTTGGACCGTCCTCCATCGGCGGCTACACCTTC. Its protein product is CASSLGPSSIGGYTF.

This clonotype was counted a single time. This chain joins TRBV7-9 and TRBJ2-2; D ambiguous. The CDR3 runs 14 residues. CDR1 and CDR2 (germline): SEHNR, FQNEAQ (reference sequence). Trimming left V 3 bases short and J 4 bases short, with 9 bases between. The CDR3 loop is CASSFGSTTGELFF. Here the CDR3 DNA reads TGTGCCAGCAGCTTCGGCAGTACCACCGGGGAGCTGTTTTTT.

The J gene is TRBJ1-6, the V gene TRBV19; 8 bases match TRBD1. Germline V gives CDR1 LNHDA, CDR2 SQIVND (reference sequence). V shed 3 bases and J 10 bases; nucleotides not matched to a gene: 8. This CDR3 region has 15 residues. CDR3 in DNA: TGTGCCAGTAGTATGGTTGGACAGGGTGAATCACCCCTCCACTTT. Translating gives CASSMVGQGESPLHF.

V usage is TRBV10-3 and J usage is TRBJ1-1; D gene unclear. Trimming removed 1 base from V and 3 bases from J, with 3 bases in between. This CDR3 has 12 residues. Germline V gene data show CDR1 as ENHRY and CDR2 as SYGVKD. Here the CDR3 DNA reads TGTGCCATCAGTGAGTGGGACACTGAAGCTTTCTTT. This codes for CAISEWDTEAFF.

V usage is TRBV14 and J usage is TRBJ2-1, with no clear D. The length of the CDR3 is 12 residues. The germline V gene encodes CDR1 SGHDN and CDR2 FVKESK. The V end lost 6 bases, the J end lost 14 bases, and 17 bases lay between the germline ends. In DNA form, the CDR3 reads TGTGCCAGCAGTTCCGGACCCTTGGGCAAGTTCTTC. It encodes CASSSGPLGKFF.

The chain carries TRBV5-6 and TRBJ2-1; D perhaps matches TRBD2 (5 bases). Germline CDR1 and CDR2: SGHDT and YYEEEE. The CDR3 is 15 amino acids. V lost 2 bases and J 6 bases, leaving 15 bases between the germline ends. This CDR3 is CASSLRAAGGNEQFF. The CDR3 DNA sequence: TGTGCCAGCAGCTTAAGGGCAGCCGGAGGCAATGAGCAGTTCTTC.

This clonotype showed up just once. The chain recombines TRBV10-1 with TRBJ1-1, with 7 bases identical to TRBD1. Losses at the gene ends were 6 bases for V and 7 bases for J; bases not matched to a gene: 5. From germline, CDR1 is WNHNN and CDR2 SYGVQD (reference sequence). This CDR3 has 12 residues. CDR3 protein: CASSRGTDEAFF. Here the CDR3 DNA reads TGCGCCAGCAGCCGCGGGACAGATGAAGCTTTCTTT.

The chain is built from TRBV7-9 and TRBJ1-1; the D is unclear. CDR3 length equals 11 residues. Germline-derived CDR1 and CDR2 are SEHNR and FQNEAQ (reference sequence). V was shortened by 5 bases and J by 7 bases, with 8 bases between the two germline ends. For the CDR3, the DNA is TGTGCCAGCAGCAGAGGCGGTGAAGCTTTCTTT. Amino acid sequence: CASSRGGEAFF. Full variable domain (missing parts from reference TRBV7-9 and TRBJ1-1): DTGVSQNPRHKITKRGQNVTFRCDPISEHNRLYWYRQTLGQGPEFLTYFQNEAQLEKSRLLSDRFSAERPKGSFSTLEIQRTEQGDSAMYLCASSRGGEAFFGQGTRLTVV.

This clonotype was seen more than once but under ten times. The chain combines TRBV27 with TRBJ1-1; D might be TRBD1 (6 bases). V gave up 2 bases and J gave up 1 base, with 8 bases separating them. The CDR3 runs to 14 residues. Germline-derived CDR1 and CDR2 are MNHEY and SMNVEV (reference sequence). CDR3 DNA sequence: TGTGCCAGCAGTTTAGGGGGACAGAACACTGAAGCTTTCTTT. Translating it yields CASSLGGQNTEAFF.

This chain links TRBV4-2 with TRBJ2-5; weak D call: TRBD2 (6 bases). The CDR3 loop spans 16 amino acids. The germline V gene has CDR1 LGHNA and CDR2 YNFKEQ. V was trimmed by 0 bases and J by 3 bases, leaving 14 bases between them. The CDR3 protein is CASSQDYPGVEETQYF. CDR3 bases: TGTGCCAGCAGCCAAGATTATCCGGGAGTTGAAGAGACCCAGTACTTC.

The V gene is TRBV29-1, the J gene TRBJ2-3; D not certain. Germline-derived CDR1 and CDR2 are SQVTM and ANQGSEA. The ends were cut back, 2 bases at V and 2 bases at J, with 8 bases in the middle. This CDR3 spans 13 amino acids. DNA for the CDR3: TGCAGCGTTGAATCGATTTCCACAGATACGCAGTATTTT. It codes for CSVESISTDTQYF.

The sample holds a few counts of this clonotype. The CDR3 region has the DNA TGTGCCAGCAGCTCGCCAGGGGTCGAGTTGACAGATACGCAGTATTTT. This gives the protein CASSSPGVELTDTQYF. This chain uses TRBV7-9 with TRBJ2-3; perhaps TRBD1 as D (6 bases). Trimming removed 4 bases from V and 3 bases from J, with 17 bases in between. Germline V gene data show CDR1 as SEHNR and CDR2 as FQNEAQ (reference sequence). This CDR3 has 16 residues. Filled out from reference TRBV7-9 and TRBJ2-3, the complete variable domain reads DTGVSQNPRHKITKRGQNVTFRCDPISEHNRLYWYRQTLGQGPEFLTYFQNEAQLEKSRLLSDRFSAERPKGSFSTLEIQRTEQGDSAMYLCASSSPGVELTDTQYFGPGTRLTVL.

V gene TRBV6-2 or TRBV6-3 combines with J gene TRBJ2-3, with D unresolved. CDR1 and CDR2 (germline): MNHEY, SVGEGT. V shed 4 bases and J shed 2 bases, with 13 bases lying between them. CDR3 length equals 15 residues. DNA for the CDR3: TGTGCCAGCAGTTTTGGGCCCGACTCCACAGATACGCAGTATTTT. Its protein is CASSFGPDSTDTQYF.

The chain combines TRBV20-1 with TRBJ1-2, with 9 bases that match TRBD1. CDR3 length equals 13 residues. V lost 5 bases to trimming and J lost 3 bases; unmatched junction nucleotides: 4. CDR1 is DFQATT, CDR2 SNEGSKA, per germline (reference sequence). The DNA for the CDR3 is TGCAGTGCTCGGACAGGGGAGTACTATGGCTACACCTTC. Translation: CSARTGEYYGYTF.

The chain has TRBV7-9 and TRBJ2-1; 8 positions agree with TRBD2. This CDR3 region has 16 residues. Trimming took 1 base from V and 8 from J; bases not matched to a gene: 10. Germline CDR1 SEHNR, CDR2 FQNEAQ (reference sequence). The CDR3 spells CASSLETGGGGDEQFF. DNA of the CDR3: TGTGCCAGCAGCTTAGAAACCGGGGGGGGTGGCGATGAGCAGTTCTTC. Full variable domain (outside the CDR3, taken from reference TRBV7-9 and TRBJ2-1): DTGVSQNPRHKITKRGQNVTFRCDPISEHNRLYWYRQTLGQGPEFLTYFQNEAQLEKSRLLSDRFSAERPKGSFSTLEIQRTEQGDSAMYLCASSLETGGGGDEQFFGPGTRLTVL.